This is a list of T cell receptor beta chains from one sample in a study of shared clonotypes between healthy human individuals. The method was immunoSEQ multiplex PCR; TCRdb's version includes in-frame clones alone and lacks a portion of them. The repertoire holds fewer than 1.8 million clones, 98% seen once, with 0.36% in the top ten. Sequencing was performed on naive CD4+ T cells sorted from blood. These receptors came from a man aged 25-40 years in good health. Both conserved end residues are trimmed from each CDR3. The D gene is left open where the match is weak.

CDR3aa: ASSLRLAGFYNEQF
j_gene: TRBJ2-1
d_gene: TRBD2
v_gene: TRBV5-5

CDR3aa: ASSLGQDGYT
j_gene: TRBJ1-2
d_gene: .
v_gene: TRBV5-1

CDR3aa: ASSPAGPSNQPQH
j_gene: TRBJ1-5
d_gene: .
v_gene: TRBV5-6

CDR3aa: ASSQDLAGGPGEQF
j_gene: TRBJ2-1
d_gene: TRBD2
v_gene: TRBV18

CDR3aa: ASSLEGGLSTDTQY
j_gene: TRBJ2-3
d_gene: TRBD1
v_gene: TRBV5-4

CDR3aa: AISAGGSLLYEQY
j_gene: TRBJ2-7
d_gene: .
v_gene: TRBV10-3

CDR3aa: ASSPGQLLNNEQF
j_gene: TRBJ2-1
d_gene: TRBD1
v_gene: TRBV18

CDR3aa: ASSSTTLNYGYT
j_gene: TRBJ1-2
d_gene: .
v_gene: TRBV7-6

CDR3aa: ASSLGTGPDTQY
j_gene: TRBJ2-3
d_gene: TRBD1
v_gene: TRBV7-9

CDR3aa: ASSTQGAGYGYT
j_gene: TRBJ1-2
d_gene: TRBD1
v_gene: TRBV28

CDR3aa: ASSQDPETNNEQF
j_gene: TRBJ2-1
d_gene: .
v_gene: TRBV4-3

CDR3aa: ASSLLGSSYEQY
j_gene: TRBJ2-7
d_gene: .
v_gene: TRBV5-1

CDR3aa: ASSLVTLRRTPYDEQY
j_gene: TRBJ2-7
d_gene: .
v_gene: TRBV28

CDR3aa: ASTRLAGGPHEQF
j_gene: TRBJ2-1
d_gene: TRBD2
v_gene: TRBV5-5

CDR3aa: ASTTPPGTRLYEQY
j_gene: TRBJ2-7
d_gene: TRBD2
v_gene: TRBV28

CDR3aa: ASSSGLTNLHTGELF
j_gene: TRBJ2-2
d_gene: .
v_gene: TRBV5-1

CDR3aa: ASSSLPYEQY
j_gene: TRBJ2-7
d_gene: .
v_gene: TRBV6-6

CDR3aa: ASSPGNRGGEKLF
j_gene: TRBJ1-4
d_gene: TRBD1
v_gene: TRBV5-1

CDR3aa: ASSLDLGGAVNTEAF
j_gene: TRBJ1-1
d_gene: .
v_gene: TRBV11-2

CDR3aa: ASSSLAGKNNEQF
j_gene: TRBJ2-1
d_gene: .
v_gene: TRBV11-2

CDR3aa: ASRDSLEQF
j_gene: TRBJ2-1
d_gene: .
v_gene: TRBV5-4

CDR3aa: ASSGGLSNEKLF
j_gene: TRBJ1-4
d_gene: .
v_gene: TRBV4-3

CDR3aa: ASSGDSSYEQY
j_gene: TRBJ2-7
d_gene: TRBD1
v_gene: TRBV2

CDR3aa: ASSLGAGGELF
j_gene: TRBJ2-2
d_gene: .
v_gene: TRBV11-2

CDR3aa: ASSPTSGRTDTQY
j_gene: TRBJ2-3
d_gene: TRBD2
v_gene: TRBV6-4

CDR3aa: SRTSGIEQF
j_gene: TRBJ2-1
d_gene: TRBD2
v_gene: TRBV20-1

CDR3aa: ASSTLRQPNTEAF
j_gene: TRBJ1-1
d_gene: .
v_gene: TRBV11-2

CDR3aa: ASSFSGRAGTGELF
j_gene: TRBJ2-2
d_gene: TRBD2
v_gene: TRBV7-2

CDR3aa: ASSQYPYSGNTIY
j_gene: TRBJ1-3
d_gene: .
v_gene: TRBV16

CDR3aa: ASSSTGLRLQY
j_gene: TRBJ2-7
d_gene: .
v_gene: TRBV19

CDR3aa: SAAKGGYT
j_gene: TRBJ1-2
d_gene: .
v_gene: TRBV20-1

CDR3aa: ASSPYSGRALVGYEQY
j_gene: TRBJ2-7
d_gene: TRBD2
v_gene: TRBV11-2